The 13 T cell receptor beta chains below were found in one sample sequenced in a study of Ad26.COV2.S vaccination and SARS-CoV-2 variants. Method: immunoSEQ multiplex PCR; TCRdb's copy keeps in-frame clones and lacks some. This sample carries about 400,000 clones, around 89% of them seen once, and the ten largest clones take about 1.9%. Treatment described: some 20 received Ad26.COV2.S at low or high dose, single or two shots; 5 received placebo; per-sample allocation not given. Samples analyzed were those drawn on day 63 after the first vaccine or placebo injection. The sample consisted of peripheral blood, taken in a trial of Ad26.COV2.S vaccine versus placebo. The receptors come from a person aged 18-65 years who received the Ad26.COV2.S COVID-19 vaccine or a placebo.

The chain is built from TRBV5-1 and TRBJ1-2; D ambiguous. CDR1 and CDR2 (germline): SGHRS, YFSETQ. Trimming pared 0 bases from V and 4 bases from J, leaving 10 bases between. This CDR3 is 14 amino acids long. CDR3 DNA: TGCGCCAGCAGCTTGGCGACACAGACCTATGGCTACACCTTC. Translated: CASSLATQTYGYTF. Full variable domain (outside the CDR3, taken from reference TRBV5-1 and TRBJ1-2): KAGVTQTPRYLIKTRGQQVTLSCSPISGHRSVSWYQQTPGQGLQFLFEYFSETQRNKGNFPGRFSGRQFSNSRSEMNVSTLELGDSALYLCASSLATQTYGYTFGSGTRLTVV.

This chain uses TRBV6-5 with TRBJ2-7, with 10 bases lining up with TRBD2. The ends lost 8 bases at V and 3 bases at J; junction bases unmatched: 10. Germline CDR1 reads MNHEY; CDR2 reads SVGAGI. This CDR3 contains 15 residues. CDR3 bases: TGTGCCAGCGTTTCCGTAGCGGGAGGAGTCTACGAGCAGTACTTC. Translated: CASVSVAGGVYEQYF.

This chain links TRBV19 with TRBJ1-1, with D perhaps matching TRBD1 (6 bases). With 5 bases removed from V and 4 bases from J, the gap between germline ends came to 11 bases. The V gene's germline CDR1 is LNHDA and CDR2 SQIVND (reference sequence). This CDR3 region has 13 residues. The CDR3 protein is CASSDRPSTEAFF. The CDR3 DNA reads TGTGCCAGTAGTGACAGGCCCTCCACTGAAGCTTTCTTT.

The chain has TRBV21-1 and TRBJ2-2; the table calls TRBD1, which could not be checked here. TRBV21-1 is a documented pseudogene. The CDR3 has 14 amino acids. The CDR3 DNA reads as TGTGCCAGCAGCAAAGATAGGGGGACCGGGGAGCTGTTTTTT. Residues: CASSKDRGTGELFF.

V and J are TRBV6-5 and TRBJ2-2; TRBD2 agrees at 7 bases. The V gene's germline CDR1 is MNHEY and CDR2 SVGAGI. The CDR3 spans 15 residues. V dropped 7 bases and J dropped 3; count of bases not matched to a gene: 8. The CDR3 bases are TGTGCCAGCATTGTCTCTAGCGGAGACACCGGGGAGCTGTTTTTT. Protein product: CASIVSSGDTGELFF.

This chain links TRBV19 with TRBJ2-7, with no clear D. V lost 0 bases, J lost 3 bases, and 6 bases lay in between. CDR3 length: 13 residues. The germline V gene encodes CDR1 LNHDA and CDR2 SQIVND (reference sequence). CDR3 DNA: TGTGCCAGTAGTATAGATCCCTACTACGAGCAGTACTTC. It specifies CASSIDPYYEQYF.

J is TRBJ2-3 and V is TRBV14; D is unresolved. This CDR3 spans 12 amino acids. The V gene lost 1 base and the J gene lost 8 bases, with 7 bases spanning the gap. The germline CDR1 and CDR2 sequences are SGHDN and FVKESK. This CDR3 is CASSQGKSTQYF. Written as DNA, the CDR3 is TGTGCCAGCAGCCAAGGCAAGTCTACGCAGTATTTT.

CDR3 loop: CASSSSGTGKETQYF. The CDR3 bases are TGCGCCAGCAGCTCATCCGGGACAGGGAAAGAGACCCAGTACTTC. This sequence joins TRBV5-1 and TRBJ2-5, with 9 positions matching TRBD1. This CDR3 spans 15 amino acids. Unmatched junction bases numbered 6, after V lost 3 bases and J lost 3 bases. Germline V CDR1 and CDR2: SGHRS, YFSETQ.

A word on this clone: Different DNA sequences within this sample yield the same CDR3. The rearrangement uses TRBV28 and TRBJ1-2; D might be TRBD1 (5 bases). Trimming cost V 3 bases and J 8 bases, with 13 bases left between them. Looked up from germline, CDR1 is MDHEN and CDR2 is SYDVKM. This CDR3 has 13 amino acids. The CDR3, as DNA: TGTGCCAGCAGTTTGGGGCAGGGATACGGCTACACCTTC. This translates into CASSLGQGYGYTF.

V usage is TRBV7-7 and J usage is TRBJ2-5; TRBD2 matches 7 bases. This CDR3 comprises 15 residues. J was trimmed by 4 bases and V by 0 bases; bases with no gene match: 5. The germline V gene has CDR1 SSHAT and CDR2 FNYEAQ (reference sequence). For the CDR3, the DNA is TGTGCCAGCAGCTTAGCGGGAGGGCCGGGAGAGACCCAGTACTTC. Encoded protein: CASSLAGGPGETQYF.

This clone has at least ten counts. The J gene is TRBJ1-2, the V gene TRBV19; perhaps TRBD1 as D (6 bases). CDR1 and CDR2 (germline): LNHDA, SQIVND (reference sequence). Deletions cut 7 bases from V and 4 bases from J, with 16 bases between. The CDR3 loop spans 14 amino acids. CDR3 amino acids: CASTEEGGAYGYTF. The CDR3 DNA reads TGTGCCAGTACCGAAGAAGGGGGAGCCTATGGCTACACCTTC.

The chain has TRBV5-6 and TRBJ2-5, with D possibly being TRBD1 (6 bases). The CDR3 consists of 15 residues. Trimming took 1 base from V and 1 from J, leaving 11 bases between them. Germline CDR1 and CDR2: SGHDT and YYEEEE. CDR3 residues: CASSLYRDTQETQYF. DNA for the CDR3: TGTGCCAGCAGCTTGTATCGGGACACCCAAGAGACCCAGTACTTC.

This chain links TRBV6-5 with TRBJ1-6; 9 bases are a match to TRBD1. This CDR3 is built from 14 residues. Looked up from germline, CDR1 is MNHEY and CDR2 is SVGAGI. V shed 7 bases, J shed 7 bases, and the junction held 5 bases outside the gene matches. The DNA for the CDR3 is TGTGCCAGCAATCTCGGACAGGGGAATTCACCCCTCCACTTT. It yields the protein CASNLGQGNSPLHF.